This note documents a single T cell receptor (beta chain) sequence. The sample originates from a study of blood T cell repertoires in COVID-19. In the study overall: Material from acute and convalescent COVID-19 was sourced from the United States, Italy and Spain. The analysed material was cDNA or gDNA that came from T cells, B-cell-depleted T cells, or PBMCs.

Original analysis: From reference gene primer amplification, estimates of nucleated cell counts were derived. The data were produced by immunoSEQ multiplex PCR, yet TCRdb's version contains in-frame clones alone and is incomplete. V and J calls plus clone size are reproduced from that table; the DNA served to infer D and trimming. The repertoire holds around 63,000 clones, around 82% seen once, with about 7.1% in the top ten. The V gene lost 2 bases and the J gene lost 3 bases, with 5 bases spanning the gap. Germline CDR1 reads SGHTA; CDR2 reads FQGTGA. This CDR3 spans 13 amino acids. The sequencing sample was made of peripheral blood. This receptor was obtained from a man aged 55 to 70 with acute or convalescent COVID-19. This chain uses TRBV7-3 with TRBJ2-1; D remains ambiguous. The CDR3 sequence: CASSLHSYNEQFF. Here the CDR3 DNA reads TGTGCCAGCAGCTTACATAGCTACAATGAGCAGTTCTTC.